Described below is a single TCR beta chain sequence and its context. The source of the sample is a study of spatial heterogeneity in lung cancer. Each TCR cDNA molecule carried a unique molecular identifier. TCRdb fed the 5' RACE reads into MiXCR, producing one record per CDR3 protein. The sample includes around 47,000 distinct CDR3 sequences, less than 9% of them seen just once. Described time point: blood at routine non-recurrence follow-up after resection. The study sequenced unsorted whole RNA from tumor, nontumor lung or frozen PBMC. V was pared by 2 bases and J by 1 base, with 5 bases between. The CDR3 totals 13 residues. Germline V CDR1 and CDR2: SGHTA, FQGNSA.

The sequencing used PBMCs, collected at follow-up. The rearrangement joins TRBV7-2 to TRBJ2-5; D uncertain. This receptor was identified in a female donor with early-stage non-small cell lung cancer. In DNA form, the CDR3 reads TGTGCCAGCAGCTTATCCCGCCAAGAGACCCAGTACTTC. Protein: CASSLSRQETQYF.